The 13 T cell receptor beta chains below were found in one sample sequenced in a study of blood T cell repertoires in COVID-19. Sequenced by immunoSEQ multiplex PCR; TCRdb stores in-frame clones only, minus some. The sample lists about 140,000 clones; over 75% were seen once. The sample consisted of PBMCs or T cells enriched from blood (not recorded which). Receptors originate from a woman aged 50 to 60 who had recovered from COVID-19.

The chain couples TRBV19 to TRBJ2-7, with unresolved D. Trimming took 7 bases from V and 1 from J, leaving 20 bases between them. The CDR3 has 16 residues. Per germline, CDR1 LNHDA and CDR2 SQIVND (reference sequence). CDR3 in amino acids: CASKPEYGSRSYEQYF. For the CDR3, the DNA is TGTGCCAGTAAACCCGAGTATGGTTCCCGTTCCTACGAGCAGTACTTC.

The chain uses TRBV11-2 and TRBJ2-3, with D maybe TRBD2 (5 bases). V dropped 1 base and J dropped 6 bases, with 11 bases sitting between them. The length of the CDR3 is 14 residues. Germline-derived CDR1 and CDR2 are SGHAT and FQNNGV. The CDR3 loop reads CASSLGGRGDTQYF. The CDR3 DNA follows: TGTGCCAGCAGCTTAGGAGGGAGAGGCGATACGCAGTATTTT.

The chain joins TRBV11-2 to TRBJ1-1; D not resolved. The CDR3 loop spans 13 amino acids. Germline-derived CDR1 and CDR2 are SGHAT and FQNNGV. Trimming removed 5 bases at V and 0 bases at J, with 7 bases between. The CDR3 DNA is TGTGCCAGCAGCAGACTAATGAACACTGAAGCTTTCTTT. Protein product: CASSRLMNTEAFF.

This rearrangement joins TRBV7-9 to TRBJ1-2; D gene ambiguous. Deletions cut 4 bases from V and 6 bases from J, with 9 bases between. CDR1 SEHNR and CDR2 FQNEAQ come from the germline V gene (reference sequence). The CDR3 contains 12 residues. In DNA form, the CDR3 reads TGTGCCAGCAGCTGGACTGTAGATGGCTACACCTTC. This translates into CASSWTVDGYTF.

The V gene is TRBV5-1, the J gene TRBJ1-6, with D possibly being TRBD1 (6 bases). V lost 4 bases, J lost 4 bases, and 12 bases lay in between. This CDR3 has 15 residues. CDR1 SGHRS and CDR2 YFSETQ come from the germline V gene. CDR3 nucleotide sequence: TGCGCCAGCAGCCGGGCAGGGGCTTATAATTCACCCCTCCACTTT. It yields the protein CASSRAGAYNSPLHF.

This clone has only a few counts. V is TRBV27 and J is TRBJ2-7; no clear D gene. V lost 6 bases and J lost 4, with 16 bases in between. This CDR3 has 14 residues. CDR1 and CDR2 (germline): MNHEY, SMNVEV (reference sequence). CDR3 nucleotide sequence: TGTGCCAGCAGCCCTAAGAACCTATTTTACGAGCAGTACTTC. Translating gives CASSPKNLFYEQYF.

The V and J genes are TRBV27 and TRBJ1-5; D is unresolved. In germline, CDR1 is MNHEY, CDR2 SMNVEV (reference sequence). CDR3 length: 12 amino acids. Deletions cut 7 bases from V and 9 bases from J, with 13 bases between. The CDR3 region is CASMFPGGPQHF. The CDR3 DNA reads as TGTGCCAGCATGTTTCCTGGCGGGCCCCAGCATTTT.

Points on this clone: This sample also contains other DNA sequences that code for the same CDR3. This rearrangement joins TRBV14 to TRBJ1-2; D perhaps matches TRBD1 (6 bases). Germline CDR1 SGHDN, CDR2 FVKESK. CDR3 length equals 14 residues. The germline V and J ends were trimmed by 3 bases and 2 bases, with 10 bases remaining between them. CDR3 in DNA: TGTGCCAGCAGCCAGGCTGGACAGAACTATGGCTACACCTTC. It specifies CASSQAGQNYGYTF.

V gene TRBV10-3 combines with J gene TRBJ2-5; 9 bases map to TRBD2. CDR1 ENHRY and CDR2 SYGVKD come from the germline V gene. V lost 2 bases and J lost 5; bases outside the gene matches: 12. The CDR3 consists of 17 residues. The DNA for the CDR3 is TGTGCCATCAGTGAGGGCAGGGCTATAGCGGGAGTGGAGACCCAGTACTTC. This translates into CAISEGRAIAGVETQYF.

The V call is TRBV5-1, the J call TRBJ2-1; D perhaps matches TRBD2 (6 bases). The CDR3 has 16 amino acids. Germline V gene sequence: CDR1 SGHRS, CDR2 YFSETQ. For the CDR3, the DNA is TGCTTTTTCCCCCAGGAAAAGGCGGGACCGTACAATGAGCAGTTCTTC. It is translated as CFFPQEKAGPYNEQFF.

The V gene is TRBV5-4, the J gene TRBJ1-5; D is undetermined. The CDR3 length is 14 residues. V lost 2 bases and J 3 bases, leaving 9 bases between the germline ends. The germline V gene has CDR1 SGHNT and CDR2 YYREEE (reference sequence). The CDR3 DNA is TGTGCCAGCAGCTTAGGCGGATACAATCAGCCCCAGCATTTT. As protein: CASSLGGYNQPQHF.

The rearrangement links TRBV5-8 to TRBJ1-5, with a weak D call TRBD1 (5 bases). Germline lookup yields CDR1 SGHTS and CDR2 YDEGEE. V shed 4 bases and J shed 4 bases, with 18 bases lying between them. This CDR3 is built from 16 residues. CDR3 region: CASSTPGGGVNQPQHF. The CDR3 bases are TGTGCCAGCAGCACTCCGGGGGGGGGTGTAAATCAGCCCCAGCATTTT.

The chain is built from TRBV7-9 and TRBJ2-2, with a weak D call TRBD1 (5 bases). CDR3 length: 17 amino acids. V gave up 1 base and J gave up 4 bases, with 16 bases separating them. The germline V gene has CDR1 SEHNR and CDR2 FQNEAQ (reference sequence). In nucleotides, the CDR3 is TGTGCCAGCAGCTTAGAGGGGTCAGTAGGACGCACCGGGGAGCTGTTTTTT. Translated: CASSLEGSVGRTGELFF.